A single sample gave rise to the 15 T cell receptor beta chains below, sequenced in a study of long-term antiretroviral therapy in people with HIV. Researchers report immunoSEQ v3.0 was run at survey level. TCRdb's table, derived via immunoSEQ multiplex PCR, lists solely in-frame clones and lacks some. The repertoire holds some 40,000 clones, less than 95% seen once, with 2% to 2.5% in the top ten. The sample consisted of unsorted PBMCs, taken about 9 years after starting antiretroviral therapy. Receptor source: a man aged 25-40 years with HIV.

J is TRBJ2-3 and V is TRBV19, with 9 bases matching TRBD2. The V and J ends lost 11 bases and 2 bases, in that order; junction bases with no gene match: 8. CDR3 length equals 14 residues. Germline CDR1 and CDR2: LNHDA and SQIVND (reference sequence). The CDR3 here is CAVKAGGYTDTQYF. The CDR3 DNA is TGTGCCGTAAAAGCGGGGGGTTACACAGATACGCAGTATTTT. Using reference TRBV19 and TRBJ2-3 for the parts outside the CDR3, the full variable domain is DGGITQSPKYLFRKEGQNVTLSCEQNLNHDAMYWYRQDPGQGLRLIYYSQIVNDFQKGDIAEGYSVSREKKESFPLTVTSAQKNPTAFYLCAVKAGGYTDTQYFGPGTRLTVL.

V gene TRBV4-1 combines with J gene TRBJ2-3; D unresolved. The CDR3 covers 14 residues. Deletions cut 0 bases from V and 4 bases from J, with 8 bases between. Germline CDR1 reads MGHRA; CDR2 reads YSYEKL. In DNA, the CDR3 is TGCGCCAGCAGCCAAGAGCGTCCCGCAGATACGCAGTATTTT. Translation gives CASSQERPADTQYF.

The genes are TRBV6-6 and TRBJ2-4; the D gene is possibly TRBD2 (6 bases). The CDR3 is 13 amino acids. The germline CDR1 and CDR2 sequences are MNHNY and SVGAGI (reference sequence). V lost 4 bases to trimming and J lost 9 bases, with 13 bases between them. The CDR3 region has the DNA TGTGCCAGCAGTTCCGTCCTGGGGGGCATTCAGTACTTC. Its translation is CASSSVLGGIQYF.

This chain links TRBV7-9 with TRBJ2-7; 7 bases align to TRBD1. The germline V gene encodes CDR1 SEHNR and CDR2 FQNEAQ (reference sequence). The CDR3 sequence is 14 residues long. CDR3 coding DNA: TGTGCAACATCCCCCCCCGACAGGGCCCACGAGCAGTACTTC. Residues: CATSPPDRAHEQYF.

This clone has a single count. This sample includes further DNA sequences coding for the same CDR3. The chain links TRBV28 to TRBJ1-5; TRBD1 agrees at 8 bases. The CDR3 totals 14 residues. Per germline, CDR1 MDHEN and CDR2 SYDVKM. With 5 bases clipped from V and 2 bases from J, the junction kept 2 bases outside the gene matches. CDR3 DNA sequence: TGTGCCAGCAGTCTGGGACAGGGCAATCAGCCCCAGCATTTT. Encoded protein: CASSLGQGNQPQHF.

This chain uses TRBV6-1 with TRBJ2-7; 9 nucleotides line up with TRBD2. The ends lost 6 bases at V and 2 bases at J; junction bases unmatched: 5. CDR1 is MNHNS, CDR2 SASEGT, per germline. This CDR3 has 14 amino acids. The CDR3 bases are TGTGCCAGCAGCGCGACTAGCGGAACCTACGAGCAGTACGTC. Protein sequence: CASSATSGTYEQYV.

V is TRBV6-1 and J is TRBJ2-7; D gene unclear. CDR3 size: 12 residues. Germline V gene sequence: CDR1 MNHNS, CDR2 SASEGT. Trimming removed 4 bases at V and 6 bases at J, with 10 bases between. CDR3 residues: CASSVAVSEQYV. The CDR3 DNA sequence: TGTGCCAGCAGTGTAGCTGTATCCGAGCAGTACGTC.

The chain employs TRBV10-3 and TRBJ1-5; tentatively, D is TRBD1 (6 bases). The CDR3 runs to 13 residues. V was pared by 6 bases and J by 3 bases, with 9 bases between. The germline gives CDR1 ENHRY, CDR2 SYGVKD. In nucleotides, the CDR3 is TGTGCCATCAGACGGGACAACAATCAGCCCCAGCATTTT. Amino acids: CAIRRDNNQPQHF.

The rearrangement links TRBV7-2 to TRBJ2-6; a possible D gene is TRBD2 (6 bases). The CDR3 is 16 residues long. CDR1 is SGHTA, CDR2 FQGNSA, per germline. V lost 1 base and J 2 bases, leaving 9 bases between the germline ends. DNA of the CDR3: TGTGCCAGCAGCTTAGAGGCGGGGACTGGGGCCAACGTCCTGACTTTC. As protein: CASSLEAGTGANVLTF. Full variable domain (missing parts from reference TRBV7-2 and TRBJ2-6): GAGVSQSPSNKVTEKGKDVELRCDPISGHTALYWYRQSLGQGLEFLIYFQGNSAPDKSGLPSDRFSAERTGGSVSTLTIQRTQQEDSAVYLCASSLEAGTGANVLTFGAGSRLTVL.

This chain joins TRBV4-1 and TRBJ1-6; a possible D gene is TRBD1 (6 bases). CDR3 length equals 14 residues. V was shortened by 1 base and J by 9 bases, with 10 bases between the two germline ends. The V gene's germline CDR1 is MGHRA and CDR2 YSYEKL. CDR3: CASSQASGVSPLHF. The CDR3 DNA sequence: TGCGCCAGCAGCCAAGCGTCAGGGGTTTCACCCCTCCACTTT.

The V call is TRBV5-1, the J call TRBJ2-3; TRBD2 aligns across 8 bases. CDR3 length: 14 amino acids. With V trimmed by 5 bases and J by 5 bases, 7 bases remained unmatched. Germline CDR1 is SGHRS and CDR2 is YFSETQ. CDR3 sequence (DNA): TGCGCCAGCAGTTCCGGGGGGGCTGGAGATACGCAGTATTTT. Protein product: CASSSGGAGDTQYF.

This clone was seen a handful of times. The chain has TRBV5-6 and TRBJ1-6; 10 bases agree with TRBD1. V dropped 3 bases and J dropped 8; count of bases not matched to a gene: 11. The CDR3 has 17 amino acids. Germline loops: CDR1 SGHDT, CDR2 YYEEEE. The CDR3 coding sequence is TGTGCCAGCAGCTCGTTTTTAGGACAGGGGGTCTATTCACCCCTCCACTTT. Translated, it gives CASSSFLGQGVYSPLHF.

The genes are TRBV11-2 and TRBJ1-1; D ambiguous. Trimming pared 0 bases from V and 4 bases from J, leaving 6 bases between. The CDR3 consists of 13 residues. Germline CDR1 and CDR2: SGHAT and FQNNGV. The DNA for the CDR3 is TGTGCCAGCAGCTTAGATCGGGGCACTGAAGCTTTCTTT. Its protein is CASSLDRGTEAFF. Supplemented by reference TRBV11-2 and TRBJ1-1, the full variable domain reads EAGVAQSPRYKIIEKRQSVAFWCNPISGHATLYWYQQILGQGPKLLIQFQNNGVVDDSQLPKDRFSAERLKGVDSTLKIQPAKLEDSAVYLCASSLDRGTEAFFGQGTRLTVV.

The chain recombines TRBV11-2 with TRBJ2-5; TRBD2 aligns across 7 bases. Unmatched junction bases numbered 12, after V lost 5 bases and J lost 0 bases. Germline CDR1 is SGHAT and CDR2 is FQNNGV. This CDR3 spans 17 amino acids. The CDR3 loop is CASSTRRGGQYQETQYF. Here the CDR3 DNA reads TGTGCCAGCAGCACCCGGAGGGGAGGGCAGTACCAAGAGACCCAGTACTTC.

The chain recombines TRBV2 with TRBJ1-6; D perhaps matches TRBD1 (5 bases). This CDR3 has 16 amino acids. Germline V gene data show CDR1 as SNHLY and CDR2 as FYNNEI. V was clipped by 7 bases and J by 7 bases, with 20 bases between them. The CDR3 coding sequence is TGTGCCAGCACTCCAAGAGGGGAAAGAACGAATTCACCCCTCCACTTT. Translating gives CASTPRGERTNSPLHF.